These 8 T cell receptor beta chains share one sample of origin, sequenced in a study of PD-L1 blockade in urothelial cancer. The protocol was immunoSEQ multiplex PCR, while the TCRdb copy is restricted to in-frame clones and leaves out a portion. The repertoire consists of fewer than 60,000 clones, with about four fifths occurring once and the leading ten covering 1% to 1.5%. Noted time point: pretreatment peripheral blood. The material sequenced was PBMCs, taken around atezolizumab (anti-PD-L1) treatment. All receptors come from a man aged 50 to 60 with urothelial cancer.

The gene calls are TRBV5-4 and TRBJ2-4; D gene uncertain. The germline gives CDR1 SGHNT, CDR2 YYREEE (reference sequence). Trimming took off 4 bases at V and 8 bases at J, with 13 bases between the two ends. The CDR3 contains 13 residues. In DNA form, the CDR3 reads TGTGCCAGCAGCGCCCCGCCCGCGGACATTCAGTACTTC. Its translation: CASSAPPADIQYF. Combining the CDR3 with reference TRBV5-4 and TRBJ2-4 gives the whole variable domain ETGVTQSPTHLIKTRGQQVTLRCSSQSGHNTVSWYQQALGQGPQFIFQYYREEENGRGNFPPRFSGLQFPNYSSELNVNALELDDSALYLCASSAPPADIQYFGAGTRLSVL.

This clone has more than one count but fewer than ten. The genes are TRBV11-1 and TRBJ2-7; D possibly corresponds to TRBD2 (5 bases). Trimming shortened V by 5 bases and J by 7 bases, and 18 bases separated the two germline ends. CDR1 is SGHAT, CDR2 FQDESV, per germline (reference sequence). The CDR3 has 14 residues. The CDR3 sequence is CASSIRRGTGEQYF. The CDR3 region has the DNA TGTGCCAGCAGCATCCGACGGGGAACTGGGGAGCAGTACTTC.

This clone was counted a single time. The rearrangement uses TRBV4-1 and TRBJ2-1; 15 bases align to TRBD2. The germline V gene has CDR1 MGHRA and CDR2 YSYEKL. The junction had 3 bases not matched to a gene; V was cut back by 1 base and J by 8 bases. The CDR3 loop spans 16 amino acids. This CDR3 is CASSQGTSGGAYEQFF. The CDR3 nucleotides are TGCGCCAGCAGCCAAGGGACTAGCGGGGGGGCCTATGAGCAGTTCTTC.

This clone was detected once. The chain uses TRBV4-3 and TRBJ2-2, with D perhaps TRBD1 (5 bases). The CDR3 extends over 17 amino acids. Trimming removed 0 bases at V and 2 bases at J, with 13 bases between. CDR1 is LGHNA, CDR2 YSLEER, per germline. CDR3 residues: CASSQDGQGVNTGELFF. In DNA, the CDR3 is TGCGCCAGCAGCCAAGATGGGCAGGGCGTCAACACCGGGGAGCTGTTTTTT.

V gene TRBV11-3 combines with J gene TRBJ2-3; D is ambiguous. Trimming took off 5 bases at V and 2 bases at J, with 20 bases between the two ends. CDR1 SGHNT and CDR2 YENEEA come from the germline V gene. The CDR3 length is 17 residues. CDR3 DNA: TGTGCCAGCAGCCAGACGAATAGGTGGGCAGCCACAGATACGCAGTATTTT. Translating gives CASSQTNRWAATDTQYF.

The CDR3 DNA sequence: TGTGCCAGCACTGGGACATCCTACGAGCAGTACTTC. It translates to CASTGTSYEQYF. The chain carries TRBV6-6 and TRBJ2-7; D is possibly TRBD1 (6 bases). V was clipped by 7 bases and J by 1 base, with 8 bases between them. Germline V lookup: CDR1 MNHNY, CDR2 SVGAGI (reference sequence). The CDR3 totals 12 residues.

The V gene is TRBV27, the J gene TRBJ2-1, with TRBD2 matching over 8 bases. Trimming removed 8 bases from V and 7 bases from J; junction bases left unmatched: 4. The CDR3 contains 12 residues. Germline CDR1 is MNHEY and CDR2 is SMNVEV (reference sequence). CDR3 protein: CASSGGRNEQFF. The CDR3 nucleotides read TGTGCCAGCTCGGGGGGGAGGAATGAGCAGTTCTTC.

V usage is TRBV7-5 and J usage is TRBJ2-5; TRBD1 reflects the table's D call only, with no check against the DNA. TRBV7-5 is annotated as a pseudogene. This CDR3 is built from 14 residues. The CDR3 loop reads CARSSDRGRETQYF. CDR3 nucleotide sequence: TGTGCCAGAAGCTCGGACAGGGGCAGGGAGACCCAGTACTTC.